This entry lists 32 T cell receptor beta chains sequenced from one sample in a study of T-cell reconstitution after alpha-beta-depleted transplantation in children. It was with unique molecular identifiers that the TCRbeta library was prepared. TCRdb ran MiXCR on the PCR reads and lists one entry per CDR3 protein. The sample records almost 400,000 distinct CDR3 sequences, about a fifth being singletons. The source material was PBMCs from the stem cell graft donor, sampled from the stem cell graft. The receptor source for this set is a human donor who donated a stem cell graft to a child with acute myeloid leukemia.

The V gene is TRBV7-3, the J gene TRBJ2-7; D is perhaps TRBD2 (5 bases). Per the germline V gene, CDR1 is SGHTA and CDR2 is FQGTGA. V lost 5 bases and J 5 bases, leaving 19 bases between the germline ends. This CDR3 spans 15 amino acids. The CDR3 sequence is CASSPTPTSIHEQYF. CDR3 nucleotide sequence: TGTGCCAGCAGCCCAACCCCCACTAGTATCCACGAGCAGTACTTC. The entire variable domain, with the rest obtained from reference TRBV7-3 and TRBJ2-7, is as follows: GAGVSQTPSNKVTEKGKYVELRCDPISGHTALYWYRQSLGQGPEFLIYFQGTGAADDSGLPNDRFFAVRPEGSVSTLKIQRTERGDSAVYLCASSPTPTSIHEQYFGPGTRLTVT.

The CDR3 coding sequence is TGCAGTGCTACAGGGGGAGGAGATACGCAGTATTTT. This encodes CSATGGGDTQYF. The chain employs TRBV20-1 and TRBJ2-3; maybe TRBD1 (7 bases). This CDR3 is built from 12 residues. V lost 4 bases to trimming and J lost 5 bases, with 10 bases between them. Germline assignment: CDR1 DFQATT and CDR2 SNEGSKA (reference sequence).

The chain employs TRBV7-3 and TRBJ2-1; D ambiguous. The germline V gene encodes CDR1 SGHTA and CDR2 FQGTGA. Trimming took 5 bases from V and 5 from J, leaving 10 bases between them. This CDR3 comprises 13 residues. This CDR3 is CASSLNTHNEQFF. CDR3 bases: TGTGCCAGCAGCCTCAATACCCACAATGAGCAGTTCTTC.

This chain connects TRBV4-1 to TRBJ2-1; TRBD1 matches at 7 bases. CDR1 is MGHRA and CDR2 is YSYEKL in the germline V gene. The V gene end was trimmed by 2 bases and the J gene end by 9 bases; junction bases not matched to a gene: 10. The CDR3 contains 15 residues. CDR3: CASSQPTGTGREQFF. Written as DNA, the CDR3 is TGCGCCAGCAGCCAACCGACAGGGACCGGGCGTGAGCAGTTCTTC.

The gene calls are TRBV20-1 and TRBJ1-1; 7 bases agree with TRBD1. This CDR3 is built from 16 residues. V lost 3 bases and J lost 0; bases outside the gene matches: 10. Germline CDR1 reads DFQATT; CDR2 reads SNEGSKA (reference sequence). The CDR3 reads CSARDLGTAMNTEAFF. CDR3 in DNA: TGCAGTGCTAGGGATCTTGGGACAGCAATGAACACTGAAGCTTTCTTT.

This clonotype was counted a few times. This sequence joins TRBV7-9 and TRBJ2-7, with 13 positions matching TRBD2. CDR3 length equals 15 residues. Germline CDR1 SEHNR, CDR2 FQNEAQ (reference sequence). Germline trimming cut 5 bases from V and 7 bases from J; bases unmatched to any gene: 8. CDR3 protein: CASSPEGLAGSEQYF. DNA of the CDR3: TGTGCCAGCAGCCCAGAGGGACTAGCGGGAAGTGAGCAGTACTTC.

This clonotype was seen ten or more times. This chain uses TRBV12-3 or TRBV12-4 with TRBJ1-2; D uncertain. Trimming removed 5 bases from V and 5 bases from J, with 9 bases in between. The CDR3 is made up of 12 amino acids. DNA for the CDR3: TGTGCCAGCAGTCCGGACTCATATGGCTACACCTTC. It specifies CASSPDSYGYTF.

The chain is built from TRBV20-1 and TRBJ2-7, with TRBD2 matching 7 bases. Germline loops: CDR1 DFQATT, CDR2 SNEGSKA (reference sequence). The trim removed 5 bases at V and 0 bases at J, leaving 13 bases unmatched. This CDR3 spans 16 amino acids. The CDR3 region is CSAAKRGRHRSYEQYF. The CDR3 DNA reads as TGCAGTGCTGCCAAGCGGGGCCGACACCGCTCCTACGAGCAGTACTTC.

This clonotype was seen repeatedly, ten times or more. The rearrangement links TRBV29-1 to TRBJ1-1, with D uncertain. Germline V gene data show CDR1 as SQVTM and CDR2 as ANQGSEA. V lost 6 bases to trimming and J lost 1 base, with 6 bases between them. The CDR3 is made up of 11 amino acids. The CDR3 spells CSVNPNTEAFF. CDR3 sequence (DNA): TGCAGCGTCAACCCGAACACTGAAGCTTTCTTT.

This chain links TRBV19 with TRBJ2-1; TRBD2 matches at 11 bases. V was pared by 7 bases and J by 7 bases, with 9 bases of the junction left unmatched. Germline V gives CDR1 LNHDA, CDR2 SQIVND (reference sequence). The CDR3 sequence is 15 residues long. CDR3 loop: CASTPLAGEWNEQFF. CDR3 DNA: TGTGCCAGTACCCCACTAGCGGGGGAGTGGAATGAGCAGTTCTTC.

This clonotype showed up just a few times. V usage is TRBV5-1 and J usage is TRBJ2-1, with D maybe TRBD2 (5 bases). Germline loops: CDR1 SGHRS, CDR2 YFSETQ. V lost 0 bases and J 7 bases, leaving 11 bases between the germline ends. The CDR3 is 14 amino acids. The CDR3 spells CASSLGPRANEQFF. Here the CDR3 DNA reads TGCGCCAGCAGCTTGGGTCCGCGGGCAAATGAGCAGTTCTTC.

The chain recombines TRBV6-5 with TRBJ2-5; D remains ambiguous. The CDR3 has 14 amino acids. In germline, CDR1 is MNHEY, CDR2 SVGAGI. V dropped 0 bases and J dropped 3 bases, with 8 bases sitting between them. The CDR3 spells CASSYSGKKETQYF. CDR3 in DNA: TGTGCCAGCAGTTACTCAGGCAAGAAAGAGACCCAGTACTTC.

A few counts support this clonotype. J is TRBJ2-1 and V is TRBV7-2; the match to TRBD2 covers 10 bases. Germline-derived CDR1 and CDR2 are SGHTA and FQGNSA. The CDR3 is made up of 17 amino acids. V lost 1 base, J lost 4 bases, and 7 bases stayed unmatched. The CDR3 coding sequence is TGTGCCAGCAGCTTAGTTACTGGGACTAGCGTATACAATGAGCAGTTCTTC. Its protein is CASSLVTGTSVYNEQFF.

The table lists this clonotype with many counts. V usage is TRBV6-5 and J usage is TRBJ1-1, with 7 bases aligning to TRBD1. This CDR3 has 15 residues. Germline CDR1 is MNHEY and CDR2 is SVGAGI. After removal of 7 bases from V and 3 bases from J, the junction contained 11 bases not matched to a gene. CDR3 protein: CASIRDRATDTEAFF. The CDR3 nucleotides read TGTGCCAGCATTAGAGACAGGGCCACGGACACTGAAGCTTTCTTT.

The V and J genes are TRBV12-3 or TRBV12-4 and TRBJ1-4, with D possibly matching TRBD1 (5 bases). V lost 6 bases, J lost 0 bases, and 8 bases lay in between. The CDR3 is 14 residues long. CDR3 loop: CASRHRSTNEKLFF. CDR3 nucleotide sequence: TGTGCCAGCAGACACAGGTCAACTAATGAAAAACTGTTTTTT.

A few counts support this clonotype. The J gene is TRBJ2-7, the V gene TRBV4-2; D is ambiguous. The germline V gene has CDR1 LGHNA and CDR2 YNFKEQ. The CDR3 loop spans 18 amino acids. V was clipped by 1 base and J by 3 bases, with 22 bases between them. CDR3 amino acids: CASSQAVDVLMTGYEQYF. CDR3 sequence (DNA): TGTGCCAGCAGCCAAGCGGTAGATGTCTTGATGACGGGCTACGAGCAGTACTTC.

The V call is TRBV20-1, the J call TRBJ1-3; a weak D match, TRBD1 (6 bases). The CDR3 contains 16 residues. The germline V gene has CDR1 DFQATT and CDR2 SNEGSKA (reference sequence). V was shortened by 1 base and J by 0 bases, with 13 bases between the two germline ends. The CDR3 DNA follows: TGCAGTGCTAGAGTACCCCGGACAGTCTCTGGAAACACCATATATTTT. It translates to CSARVPRTVSGNTIYF.

This sequence joins TRBV24-1 and TRBJ2-2, with a tentative D call TRBD1 (5 bases). The CDR3 covers 15 residues. V was pared by 5 bases and J by 5 bases, with 14 bases between. In germline, CDR1 is KGHDR, CDR2 SFDVKD. CDR3 sequence: CATSVTGLDTGELFF. In DNA, the CDR3 is TGTGCCACCAGTGTCACAGGTTTGGATACCGGGGAGCTGTTTTTT.

CDR3 nucleotides: TGTGCCAGCAGCAGGAGTCTAGCGATAGTAGATGAGCAGTTCTTC. Translated, it gives CASSRSLAIVDEQFF. This chain joins TRBV7-9 and TRBJ2-1, with a possible D match to TRBD2 (6 bases). Germline V gene lookup returns CDR1 SEHNR and CDR2 FQNEAQ (reference sequence). V gave up 5 bases and J gave up 8 bases, with 19 bases separating them. This CDR3 spans 15 amino acids.

V and J are TRBV12-3 or TRBV12-4 and TRBJ1-5; TRBD1 aligns across 8 bases. V lost 4 bases, J lost 5 bases, and 4 bases stayed unmatched. There are 14 residues in the CDR3. The chain's CDR3 is CASSSGGGYQPQHF. The CDR3 coding sequence is TGTGCCAGCAGTTCAGGGGGCGGCTATCAGCCCCAGCATTTT.

J is TRBJ1-1 and V is TRBV29-1, with D possibly matching TRBD1 (5 bases). V lost 7 bases and J 5 bases, leaving 17 bases between the germline ends. Germline CDR1 is SQVTM and CDR2 is ANQGSEA. CDR3 size: 13 residues. The CDR3 DNA reads as TGCAGCGCCCGTTCAATGGGGGGGACTGAAGCTTTCTTT. As protein: CSARSMGGTEAFF.

The sample holds a few counts of this clonotype. The V and J genes are TRBV28 and TRBJ2-3; 13 bases are shared with TRBD2. V shed 5 bases, J shed 6 bases, and the junction held 11 bases outside the gene matches. Looked up from germline, CDR1 is MDHEN and CDR2 is SYDVKM. CDR3 length: 17 amino acids. The CDR3 reads CASSKRTSGSDPDTQYF. The CDR3 coding sequence is TGTGCCAGCAGTAAACGGACTAGCGGGAGCGACCCGGATACGCAGTATTTT.

The CDR3 DNA is TGTGCCATCAGTGAGACGACTAGCGGGAGTAACGAGCAGTACTTC. This codes for CAISETTSGSNEQYF. The rearrangement links TRBV10-3 to TRBJ2-7; 12 nucleotides match TRBD2. The V segment lost 2 bases and the J segment 5 bases; nucleotides outside the gene matches: 4. CDR3 length: 15 amino acids. Germline values: CDR1 ENHRY, CDR2 SYGVKD.

This rearrangement joins TRBV12-3 or TRBV12-4 to TRBJ2-1; TRBD2 matches 7 bases. This CDR3 is 14 amino acids long. J lost 5 bases, V lost 7 bases, and 8 bases had no gene match. The CDR3 coding sequence is TGTGCCAGCACCTGGGGGGGAGGCCACAATGAGCAGTTCTTC. Its protein product is CASTWGGGHNEQFF.

This clonotype was seen more than once but under ten times. The V call is TRBV7-6, the J call TRBJ2-1, with 9 positions matching TRBD2. The CDR3 is 16 residues long. Germline loops: CDR1 SGHVS, CDR2 FNYEAQ. With V trimmed by 3 bases and J by 6 bases, 9 bases remained unmatched. The CDR3 loop reads CASSFVAGETGNEQFF. DNA of the CDR3: TGTGCCAGCAGCTTTGTAGCGGGAGAGACGGGCAATGAGCAGTTCTTC.

This rearrangement joins TRBV20-1 to TRBJ2-3, with TRBD1 as a possible D gene (6 bases). Trimming removed 6 bases from V and 2 bases from J, with 12 bases in between. CDR1 is DFQATT, CDR2 SNEGSKA, per germline (reference sequence). This CDR3 has 13 residues. CDR3 in amino acids: CSAVRDTTDTQYF. The CDR3 bases are TGCAGTGCCGTAAGGGACACCACAGATACGCAGTATTTT.

This chain connects TRBV24-1 to TRBJ2-2; D uncertain. CDR3 length equals 15 residues. V lost 4 bases to trimming and J lost 0 bases, with 8 bases between them. Per germline, CDR1 KGHDR and CDR2 SFDVKD. CDR3 nucleotides: TGTGCCACCAGTGAAGGGAACGCGAACACCGGGGAGCTGTTTTTT. Protein: CATSEGNANTGELFF.

The chain links TRBV10-3 to TRBJ2-1; D gene ambiguous. CDR1 ENHRY and CDR2 SYGVKD come from the germline V gene. CDR3 length equals 16 residues. Trimming left V 3 bases short and J 5 bases short, with 17 bases between. Written as DNA, the CDR3 is TGTGCCATCAGTGATTTCATAGCTGATGGGAACAATGAGCAGTTCTTC. The encoded protein is CAISDFIADGNNEQFF.

CDR3 sequence reads: CASSLRAPQLSYEQYF. DNA for the CDR3: TGCGCCAGCAGCTTGAGGGCCCCCCAATTATCCTACGAGCAGTACTTC. This chain connects TRBV5-1 to TRBJ2-7; no reliable D call. The V end lost 1 base, the J end lost 1 base, and 15 bases lay between the germline ends. This CDR3 has 16 residues. Germline V gives CDR1 SGHRS, CDR2 YFSETQ.

This clonotype was picked up many times. The V gene is TRBV12-3 or TRBV12-4, the J gene TRBJ2-7, with D possibly TRBD1 on 6 matching bases. Trimming left V 7 bases short and J 5 bases short, with 12 bases between. The CDR3 extends over 12 amino acids. The CDR3 is CASNLQGNEQYF. DNA for the CDR3: TGTGCCAGCAATCTACAGGGAAACGAGCAGTACTTC.

The gene calls are TRBV20-1 and TRBJ2-3; D is perhaps TRBD2 (6 bases). This CDR3 has 14 residues. From germline, CDR1 is DFQATT and CDR2 SNEGSKA (reference sequence). V lost 7 bases and J lost 0, with 14 bases in between. The CDR3 here is CSVAGRFSTDTQYF. The CDR3 DNA reads as TGCAGTGTGGCGGGACGATTCAGCACAGATACGCAGTATTTT.

Only a few counts were recorded for this clonotype. The rearrangement links TRBV9 to TRBJ2-1, with D possibly being TRBD1 (6 bases). V lost 3 bases to trimming and J lost 4 bases, with 14 bases between them. The germline gives CDR1 SGDLS, CDR2 YYNGEE. The CDR3 contains 15 residues. In DNA form, the CDR3 reads TGTGCCAGCAGCGGGGAGCAGGGGCGTTACAATGAGCAGTTCTTC. This codes for CASSGEQGRYNEQFF.